A single TCR beta chain is shown here with its context. The clone's antigen remains unknown. No much larger clone exists at a distance of one base, and base qualities are not known. TCRbeta CDR3 regions were amplified from genomic DNA using the immunoSEQ Assay, a bias-controlled multiplex PCR. Per the source publication's procedure: Nucleated cell counts per sample were estimated from amplification of reference gene primers within the assay. To quantify the absolute abundance of each unique TCRbeta CDR3 rearrangement, sequence reads were collapsed and filtered. Productive Simpson clonality was computed per sample as the square root of Simpson's diversity index over productive rearrangements. TCRdb mirrors the immuneACCESS table, restricted to in-frame sequences. Some clones are absent from its copies; in checked studies, under half trace to an unresolved V gene, and the reason for the others is unknown. D and trimming were read from the DNA, whereas the V and J calls and clone size are those reported in that table. In all, the sample holds a few hundred thousand clones, and 80% to 85% of those were seen once. The ten largest clones take up less than 7% of the sample.

Participants in the prospective study were aged about 18 to 95 years, lived in about two dozen United States geographic areas, and enrolled through a virtual design. In the prospective study, participants were assigned to cohorts based on the clinical history participants reported in a screening survey and a study questionnaire. Recovered participants in ImmuneRACE Cohort 3 were defined as having two consecutive negative NP/OP PCR tests, clearance from a healthcare professional, or resolution of symptoms. In the prospective study, mobile phlebotomists collected whole blood, serum and a nasopharyngeal or oropharyngeal swab from each participant. Prospective study participants could optionally give additional blood draws and questionnaires over an approximately 2-month period. Blood samples from the prospective study were shipped frozen or at room temperature prior to DNA extraction. This entry belongs to a study of blood T cell repertoires in COVID-19 (dated by TCRdb to 2018 to 2021). In the study overall: The collaborator samples originated in the United States, Italy and Spain and spanned the acute and convalescent phases of COVID-19. The prospective study material was composed of cDNA or gDNA derived from T cells, B-cell-depleted T cells, or PBMCs. Deeply sampled blood TCRbeta repertoires from subjects exposed to, actively infected with, or recovered from COVID-19 were included in the dataset. The repertoires were released in a freely available public database meant as a resource for research on the immune response to SARS-CoV-2. Samples were obtained from the ongoing ImmuneRACE study (first 160 participants) and from 1,200 or so subjects provided by 6 global collaborators. Sample metadata almost always included a de-identified subject ID, COVID-19 status, age in years and sex. Where available, HLA class I and class II types were taken from metadata supplied by the sample provider and were not determined by assay-based typing. What the study reported, not specific to this receptor: How much clinical and demographic metadata was included differed by source and by participant, and the metadata was provided uncurated.

CDR1 and CDR2 were assigned from the germline V gene (reference sequence) as LNHDA and SQIVND. The germline ends are 14 bases apart after V is trimmed by 4 bases and J by 8 bases. The CDR3 measures 13 amino acids from cysteine to phenylalanine. Of all the DNA, just the CDR3 is kept, 39 bases in frame from base 1. The receptor chain draws on TRBV19 and TRBJ1-1; the D region possibly corresponds to TRBD1 (6 bases align). The clonotype was recovered from a middle-aged woman who had recovered from COVID-19. Sequenced material: PBMCs or T cells enriched from blood (not recorded which). The CDR3 has the sequence CASSRAGVREAFF. The DNA reads TGTGCCAGTAGTAGGGCAGGGGTCAGAGAAGCTTTCTTT.